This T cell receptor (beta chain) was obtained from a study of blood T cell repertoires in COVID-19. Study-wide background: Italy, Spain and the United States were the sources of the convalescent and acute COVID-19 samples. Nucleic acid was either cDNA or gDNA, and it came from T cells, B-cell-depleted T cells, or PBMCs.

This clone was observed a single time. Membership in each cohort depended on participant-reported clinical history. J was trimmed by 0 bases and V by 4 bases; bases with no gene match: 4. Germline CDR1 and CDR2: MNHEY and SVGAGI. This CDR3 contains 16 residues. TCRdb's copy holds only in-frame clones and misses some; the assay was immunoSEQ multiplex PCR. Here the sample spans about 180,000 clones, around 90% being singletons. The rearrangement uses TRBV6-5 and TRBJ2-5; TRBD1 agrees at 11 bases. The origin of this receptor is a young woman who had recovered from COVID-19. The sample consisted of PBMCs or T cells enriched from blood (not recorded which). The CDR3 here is CASSSPDRGHQETQYF. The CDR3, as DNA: TGTGCCAGCAGTTCTCCGGACAGGGGGCACCAAGAGACCCAGTACTTC.